The following is a T cell receptor (beta chain) sequence with its context. Its antigen has not been determined. No quality values exist for individual bases; no much larger clone is one base distant. This sample includes further DNA sequences coding for the same CDR3. Donors were healthy HIV-negative adults with no recently reported acute infections or vaccinations. Every donor was a Caucasian adult living in Nashville, Tennessee, USA. CD8 memory samples consisted of magnetically selected CD45RO+ cells combined with CCR7-negative CD45RA+ effector memory (TemRA) cells. Blood was collected by leukapheresis, and PBMCs were isolated by Ficoll-Histopaque density gradient centrifugation and then cryopreserved in liquid nitrogen vapor phase. Analytical flow cytometry was used to check the purity and quantity of every magnetically sorted T cell population. Each sorted fraction had its genomic DNA isolated and then quantified by UV absorbance on a Nanodrop 2000c.

Germline trimming: 2 bases from V, 0 bases from J; junction bases outside gene matches: 3. The CDR1 and CDR2 encoded by the germline V gene are SGDLS and YYNGEE. Reading from cysteine to phenylalanine, the CDR3 counts 15 amino acids. The only DNA kept is the CDR3, 45 bases in frame from the first base. This sample stems from a study of shared clonotypes between healthy human individuals (dated by TCRdb to the early 2020s). Turning to the overall study: The cohort included a few men and a couple of women between 18 and 49 years of age. For each donor, three plates each were used for CD4 naive and CD4 memory, two plates were used for CD8 naive, and one plate was used for CD8 memory. The study deeply sequenced blood TCR repertoires of about 5 healthy adults to estimate repertoire size and the extent of clonotype sharing between individuals. Different laboratories and diverse techniques were used to prepare libraries and sequence TCR repertoires, to increase sequencing depth and limit assay-specific biases. Leukapheresis yielded between about 0.85 and 10 billion PBMCs per donor. The full study reports these points: Sampling was restricted to blood, and TCR repertoires in tissue are likely to differ from TCR repertoires in blood. Pairwise subsampling led to the expectation that sequencing depth would affect the degree of clonotype sharing among donors. Naive subsets generally had larger estimated clonotype richness than memory subsets. About 5% of naive CD4, 3.5% of naive CD8, about 2.1% of memory CD4, and approximately 0.39% of memory CD8 clonotypes were shared across four donors. Higher generation probabilities were observed for clonotypes shared by all four sorted-subset donors than for non-shared clonotypes. Incomplete sequencing was indicated by rarefaction of sorted-subset datasets, despite the large sequencing depth. Because the study included only a small number of donors, the genetic and exposure-history diversity represented was limited.

Using the deep immunoSEQ assay, multiplex PCR amplified TCR CDR3 regions from genomic DNA. Extracted genomic DNA from each cell subset was distributed evenly across all wells of several immunoSEQ 96-well plates, and each plate was treated as a replicate. For sorted subsets, approximately 190 ng genomic DNA, equal to some 28,000 T cell genomes, was loaded into each replicate PCR. The purified libraries were quantified using a Qubit 3.0 fluorometer, sized with a Bioanalyzer 2100, and then quantified again using the KAPA Library Quantification kit. Every immunoSEQ 96-well plate was sequenced on a separate single-read 150-cycle Illumina NextSeq 550 flow cell. In the source study's methods: Because only junctional sequences without quality scores were contained in the immunoSEQ output, filtering matching that applied to full-length reads could not be performed. Sequences were annotated with PyIR, a Python wrapper for IgBLAST v1.9, and V/J genes and CDR3 were assigned using IMGT germline references. Any read was removed if the V/J assignment was weak (E-value above 1e-6), the CDR3 was missing, or the read contained stop codons, out-of-frame junctions, or ambiguous translated residues. V3J clonotypes were defined as sequences sharing an identical inferred V gene, J gene, and CDR3 amino acid sequence. To compute the percentage overlap between repertoires, the number of shared unique clonotypes was divided by the size of the smaller repertoire. RTK rarefaction, the Chao1 estimator, and Recon v2.1 estimates of unobserved clonotypes were used to assess repertoire richness. For all TCRbeta clonotypes obtained by the gDNA method from a few donors, generation probabilities were computed with OLGA. Drawn from immuneACCESS, this table holds only the in-frame rearrangements with V and J called that TCRdb kept. Clones are partly lost; checked studies trace under half to an unresolved V gene and leave the rest unexplained. V and J calls and clone size come straight from that table; D and trimming were deduced from the DNA. The sample table records around 690,000 clones; 90% of these occur just once. Around a third of the sample rests with the top ten.

The chain is encoded by TRBV9 joined to TRBJ2-3, with TRBD2 identical over 7 junction bases. This TCR was recovered from a man aged 18 to 30 in good health. Some clones in this sample may be carry-over from other donors' samples. Sequenced sample: memory CD8+ T cells from PBMCs. The cell subset or site label here, explained by the study, means: CD45RO+ cells pooled with CCR7-negative TemRA cells. The sequenced DNA: TGTGCCAGCAGCGTGAGCGGGACTAGCACAGATACGCAGTATTTT. Translation gives CASSVSGTSTDTQYF.